Following are 20 T cell receptor beta chains from one sample sequenced in a study of low-dose radiotherapy and immunotherapy resistance in tumors. Regarding time point: before trial treatment. Gene-specific TRAV and TRBV primers were used for first-strand cDNA, covering alpha and beta chains. Amplification, which lasted 15 to 20 PCR cycles, used a constant-region primer and V-primer adapter to amplify TCRs. Using its own MiXCR run on the reads, TCRdb lists one record per CDR3 protein. The sample lists under 95,000 distinct CDR3 sequences; about a sixth were seen once. This specimen was PBMCs, taken before treatment. The receptors derive from a male donor with prostate cancer.

This clonotype came up many times. The chain has TRBV29-1 and TRBJ1-1; D unresolved. Germline loops: CDR1 SQVTM, CDR2 ANQGSEA. Trimming removed 7 bases from V and 7 bases from J, with 10 bases in between. This CDR3 has 10 amino acids. Here the CDR3 DNA reads TGCAGCGCCTCGACGGTTGAAGCTTTCTTT. Translation: CSASTVEAFF.

In this sample, this clonotype turned up many times. The rearrangement joins TRBV9 to TRBJ1-3; D gene ambiguous. Trimming took 3 bases from V and 0 from J, leaving 13 bases between them. Germline V gives CDR1 SGDLS, CDR2 YYNGEE. This CDR3 spans 16 amino acids. The CDR3 protein is CASSATEYFSGNTIYF. DNA for the CDR3: TGTGCCAGCAGCGCAACAGAGTACTTCTCTGGAAACACCATATATTTT.

This clonotype was recorded many times. This chain uses TRBV30 with TRBJ2-1; 7 nucleotides match TRBD1. The CDR3 extends over 14 amino acids. V lost 5 bases to trimming and J lost 8 bases; unmatched junction nucleotides: 12. Germline V CDR1 and CDR2: GTSNPN, SVGIG (reference sequence). CDR3 residues: CAWEETGSKDEQFF. The CDR3 DNA is TGTGCCTGGGAGGAGACAGGGAGCAAGGATGAGCAGTTCTTC.

This clonotype was counted ten times or more. The chain has TRBV6-6 and TRBJ2-5; 14 bases agree with TRBD2. The germline gives CDR1 MNHNY, CDR2 SVGAGI (reference sequence). The CDR3 loop spans 14 amino acids. Losses at the gene ends were 5 bases for V and 5 bases for J; bases not matched to a gene: 1. CDR3 sequence (DNA): TGTGCCAGCAGTGGGACTAGCGGGGGTGAGACCCAGTACTTC. It specifies CASSGTSGGETQYF.

The chain carries TRBV24-1 and TRBJ2-3, with D unresolved. The CDR3 totals 14 residues. V was trimmed by 7 bases and J by 6 bases, leaving 16 bases between them. Germline CDR1 reads KGHDR; CDR2 reads SFDVKD. CDR3 nucleotides: TGTGCCACCAGCTCCGGACCCAATGTGGATACGCAGTATTTT. Its translation is CATSSGPNVDTQYF.

This rearrangement joins TRBV12-3 or TRBV12-4 to TRBJ2-7, with D perhaps matching TRBD2 (6 bases). The V end was cut by 6 bases, the J end by 3 bases, with 12 bases between. This CDR3 is built from 13 residues. This chain's CDR3 is CASSWDFYYEQYF. The DNA for the CDR3 is TGTGCCAGCAGCTGGGACTTCTACTACGAGCAGTACTTC.

The chain carries TRBV25-1 and TRBJ1-2, with D unresolved. Between the trimmed V and J ends, which lost 0 bases and 7 bases, there was a span of 6 bases. The CDR3 has 12 amino acids. Germline V gene sequence: CDR1 MGHDK, CDR2 SYGVNS. The CDR3 nucleotides are TGTGCCAGCAGTGAATACATGGTTGGCTACACCTTC. Translation: CASSEYMVGYTF.

In this sample, this clonotype turned up many times. The chain uses TRBV19 and TRBJ1-5, with 11 bases identical to TRBD1. The ends lost 4 bases at V and 1 base at J; junction bases unmatched: 6. Germline loops: CDR1 LNHDA, CDR2 SQIVND (reference sequence). The length of the CDR3 is 17 residues. This chain's CDR3 is CASSTGTGGVSNQPQHF. The CDR3 DNA is TGTGCCAGTAGTACCGGGACAGGGGGAGTGAGCAATCAGCCCCAGCATTTT.

This clonotype was recorded at least ten times. V is TRBV7-2 and J is TRBJ2-1; 7 nucleotides align to TRBD1. This CDR3 spans 15 amino acids. The junction had 7 bases not matched to a gene; V was cut back by 2 bases and J by 6 bases. Germline CDR1 is SGHTA and CDR2 is FQGNSA. The CDR3 DNA is TGTGCCAGCAGCTTAAGGACAGGTCCCCCCAATGAGCAGTTCTTC. This gives the protein CASSLRTGPPNEQFF. Complete variable domain (other parts from reference TRBV7-2 and TRBJ2-1): GAGVSQSPSNKVTEKGKDVELRCDPISGHTALYWYRQSLGQGLEFLIYFQGNSAPDKSGLPSDRFSAERTGGSVSTLTIQRTQQEDSAVYLCASSLRTGPPNEQFFGPGTRLTVL.

This clonotype was counted ten times or more. The chain couples TRBV3-1 to TRBJ2-5, with unresolved D. This CDR3 spans 16 amino acids. Germline lookup yields CDR1 LGHDT and CDR2 YNNKEL (reference sequence). Trimming removed 7 bases from V and 5 bases from J, with 23 bases in between. CDR3 amino acids: CASNRRSPDVQETQYF. The CDR3, as DNA: TGTGCCAGCAACCGCCGTAGCCCGGACGTTCAGGAGACCCAGTACTTC.

This clonotype was counted ten times or more. The V gene is TRBV3-1, the J gene TRBJ1-6, with unresolved D. The CDR3 runs to 13 residues. V was clipped by 3 bases and J by 5 bases, with 5 bases between them. From germline, CDR1 is LGHDT and CDR2 YNNKEL (reference sequence). The CDR3 sequence: CASSQPDNSPLHF. The CDR3 DNA is TGTGCCAGCAGCCAGCCCGATAATTCACCCCTCCACTTT.

Ten or more counts support this clonotype. The chain recombines TRBV11-2 with TRBJ2-7, with 9 positions matching TRBD2. CDR1 is SGHAT, CDR2 FQNNGV, per germline. This CDR3 has 15 amino acids. V was clipped by 5 bases and J by 3 bases; unmatched bases: 8. The chain's CDR3 is CASSTNSGGNYEQYF. The CDR3 bases are TGTGCCAGCAGCACCAACAGCGGGGGGAACTACGAGCAGTACTTC.

This clonotype was observed at least ten times. The CDR3 loop reads CASSPSPDQPQHF. The CDR3 DNA follows: TGTGCCAGCTCACCTTCACCAGATCAGCCCCAGCATTTT. The chain has TRBV18 and TRBJ1-5; no clear D gene. The CDR3 runs 13 residues. Germline values: CDR1 KGHSH, CDR2 LQKENI. The V gene lost 3 bases and the J gene lost 5 bases, with 8 bases spanning the gap.

In its sample, this clonotype was seen many times. The chain has TRBV20-1 and TRBJ2-2; possible D gene TRBD2, 6 bases. From germline, CDR1 is DFQATT and CDR2 SNEGSKA (reference sequence). V lost 0 bases to trimming and J lost 5 bases, with 16 bases between them. This CDR3 region has 16 residues. The CDR3 coding sequence is TGCAGTGCTAGAGACCCTGGTAGCGGCTCTACCGGGGAGCTGTTTTTT. Translation: CSARDPGSGSTGELFF.

The CDR3 region has the DNA TGCGCCAGCAGCGCCCGGTTGCAGGGGGCCTACGAGCAGTACTTC. It is translated as CASSARLQGAYEQYF. The chain recombines TRBV5-1 with TRBJ2-7; 7 bases map to TRBD1. The trim removed 4 bases at V and 2 bases at J, leaving 9 bases unmatched. Germline CDR1 reads SGHRS; CDR2 reads YFSETQ. This CDR3 is 15 amino acids long.

This clonotype has ten or more counts. The V call is TRBV12-3 or TRBV12-4, the J call TRBJ2-6; TRBD2 is a possible D gene (5 bases). The CDR3 has 19 residues. The ends were cut back, 2 bases at V and 0 bases at J, with 17 bases in the middle. CDR3 nucleotides: TGTGCCAGCAGTTTAAATCGAGGGAAGTCCTACTCTGGGGCCAACGTCCTGACTTTC. Translation: CASSLNRGKSYSGANVLTF.

Ten or more counts support this clonotype. The chain employs TRBV5-1 and TRBJ2-3; 14 bases line up with TRBD2. CDR1 and CDR2 from the germline V gene are SGHRS and YFSETQ. The CDR3 sequence is 17 residues long. The trim removed 4 bases at V and 4 bases at J, leaving 8 bases unmatched. CDR3 amino acids: CASSRGLAGGQADTQYF. The CDR3 region has the DNA TGCGCCAGCAGCCGTGGACTAGCGGGGGGCCAAGCAGATACGCAGTATTTT.

This clonotype has ten or more counts. The chain couples TRBV30 to TRBJ1-1; no clear D. Germline CDR1 is GTSNPN and CDR2 is SVGIG (reference sequence). This CDR3 is built from 15 residues. V dropped 4 bases and J dropped 1 base, with 16 bases sitting between them. As DNA, the CDR3 is TGTGCCTGGATCCCGACTCATGAGGGGAACACTGAAGCTTTCTTT. Its protein product is CAWIPTHEGNTEAFF.

As concerns this clonotype: Only one base separates this from a far larger clonotype, so it likely reflects a read error. The gene calls are TRBV13 and TRBJ2-3; 7 positions match TRBD2. This CDR3 region has 15 residues. Germline trimming cut 6 bases from V and 3 bases from J; bases unmatched to any gene: 9. Germline assignment: CDR1 PRHDT and CDR2 FYEKMQ (reference sequence). The CDR3 DNA reads as TGTGCCAGCAGTGAAGCGGGGCCAGGGACAGATACGCAGTATTTT. This translates into CASSEAGPGTDTQYF.

This clonotype showed up many times. The genes are TRBV7-2 and TRBJ2-3; D assignment may be TRBD1 or TRBD2 (5 bases each). CDR3 length: 14 residues. Germline values: CDR1 SGHTA, CDR2 FQGNSA. Deletions cut 5 bases from V and 8 bases from J, with 17 bases between. The CDR3 sequence: CASSPDRGVGTQYF. The CDR3 nucleotides are TGTGCCAGCAGCCCGGATCGGGGCGTGGGTACGCAGTATTTT. Full variable domain (outside the CDR3, taken from reference TRBV7-2 and TRBJ2-3): GAGVSQSPSNKVTEKGKDVELRCDPISGHTALYWYRQSLGQGLEFLIYFQGNSAPDKSGLPSDRFSAERTGGSVSTLTIQRTQQEDSAVYLCASSPDRGVGTQYFGPGTRLTVL.